Presented here are 29 T cell receptor beta chains from one specimen sequenced in a study of PD-L1 blockade in urothelial cancer. This table comes from immunoSEQ multiplex PCR, and its TCRdb copy is limited to in-frame clones, with some not included. This sample has under 40,000 clones, with about nine tenths found just once. The sequencing used PBMCs, collected around atezolizumab (anti-PD-L1) treatment. Receptor source: an older man with urothelial cancer.

The chain is built from TRBV21-1 and TRBJ2-2; TRBD1, the D gene given by the table, was not confirmed from the DNA. TRBV21-1 is a recognized pseudogene. The CDR3 is made up of 14 amino acids. The CDR3 region has the DNA TGTGCCAGCAGCGCGCCGGGACACACTGGGGAGCTGTTTTTT. As protein: CASSAPGHTGELFF.

This chain links TRBV19 with TRBJ1-4; perhaps TRBD1 as D (5 bases). Germline lookup yields CDR1 LNHDA and CDR2 SQIVND (reference sequence). This CDR3 is built from 16 residues. V shed 4 bases and J shed 3 bases, with 15 bases lying between them. Here the CDR3 DNA reads TGTGCCAGTAGTACCCAGGGTTTATCTTCTAATGAAAAACTGTTTTTT. Its translation: CASSTQGLSSNEKLFF. Filled out from reference TRBV19 and TRBJ1-4, the complete variable domain reads DGGITQSPKYLFRKEGQNVTLSCEQNLNHDAMYWYRQDPGQGLRLIYYSQIVNDFQKGDIAEGYSVSREKKESFPLTVTSAQKNPTAFYLCASSTQGLSSNEKLFFGSGTQLSVL.

The chain couples TRBV30 to TRBJ2-3; 7 nucleotides agree with TRBD2. J lost 6 bases, V lost 0 bases, and 12 bases had no gene match. The CDR3 runs to 16 residues. CDR1 and CDR2 (germline): GTSNPN, SVGIG (reference sequence). CDR3 protein: CAWSVNLPGAGDTQYF. The CDR3 DNA is TGTGCCTGGAGTGTGAATCTACCGGGAGCGGGGGATACGCAGTATTTT.

The V gene is TRBV5-4, the J gene TRBJ2-7; 7 positions agree with TRBD1. The CDR3 spans 12 residues. Germline V gene sequence: CDR1 SGHNT, CDR2 YYREEE (reference sequence). After removal of 4 bases from V and 7 bases from J, the junction contained 5 bases not matched to a gene. CDR3 coding DNA: TGTGCCAGCAGCCCTACAGGGGTTGAGCAGTACTTC. It is translated as CASSPTGVEQYF. Together with reference TRBV5-4 and TRBJ2-7, the CDR3 gives the full variable domain: ETGVTQSPTHLIKTRGQQVTLRCSSQSGHNTVSWYQQALGQGPQFIFQYYREEENGRGNFPPRFSGLQFPNYSSELNVNALELDDSALYLCASSPTGVEQYFGPGTRLTVT.

The rearrangement links TRBV28 to TRBJ2-3, with D perhaps TRBD2 (5 bases). The germline CDR1 and CDR2 sequences are MDHEN and SYDVKM. CDR3 length: 15 amino acids. V gave up 2 bases and J gave up 2 bases, with 11 bases separating them. As DNA, the CDR3 is TGTGCCAGCAGTTTACCCCGCGACTACACAGATACGCAGTATTTT. Protein: CASSLPRDYTDTQYF. The complete variable domain, with remaining parts taken from reference TRBV28 and TRBJ2-3, reads DVKVTQSSRYLVKRTGEKVFLECVQDMDHENMFWYRQDPGLGLRLIYFSYDVKMKEKGDIPEGYSVSREKKERFSLILESASTNQTSMYLCASSLPRDYTDTQYFGPGTRLTVL.

The V call is TRBV5-1, the J call TRBJ2-2, with TRBD1 identical over 7 bases. This CDR3 comprises 17 residues. Trimming removed 4 bases from V and 0 bases from J; junction bases left unmatched: 9. The germline V gene has CDR1 SGHRS and CDR2 YFSETQ. Written as DNA, the CDR3 is TGCGCCAGCAGCAGAAGGACAGGCGGTACGAACACCGGGGAGCTGTTTTTT. This codes for CASSRRTGGTNTGELFF.

The V call is TRBV4-1, the J call TRBJ2-3; D call uncertain. This CDR3 region has 17 residues. Germline V lookup: CDR1 MGHRA, CDR2 YSYEKL. V lost 0 bases to trimming and J lost 4 bases, with 17 bases between them. In DNA form, the CDR3 reads TGCGCCAGCAGCCAAGATTATAAGAATAGAGTCCCAGATACGCAGTATTTT. Its translation is CASSQDYKNRVPDTQYF.

The chain is built from TRBV27 and TRBJ1-2; D is unresolved. The ends were cut back, 2 bases at V and 4 bases at J, with 11 bases in the middle. Per the germline V gene, CDR1 is MNHEY and CDR2 is SMNVEV (reference sequence). This CDR3 has 14 residues. In DNA, the CDR3 is TGTGCCAGCAGTTTAGGGCTGGGGAGCTATGGCTACACCTTC. It is translated as CASSLGLGSYGYTF.

This chain connects TRBV28 to TRBJ2-1, with 8 bases identical to TRBD2. Germline-derived CDR1 and CDR2 are MDHEN and SYDVKM. With V trimmed by 8 bases and J by 1 base, 19 bases remained unmatched. CDR3 length equals 19 residues. This chain's CDR3 is CASSPSPGGAPKSYNEQFF. The DNA for the CDR3 is TGTGCCAGCTCACCCAGCCCGGGAGGGGCCCCAAAATCCTACAATGAGCAGTTCTTC.

In its sample, this clone was seen once. The chain uses TRBV28 and TRBJ2-3; 11 nucleotides align to TRBD2. The J segment lost 1 base and the V segment lost 3 bases, leaving 3 bases of the junction unmatched. In germline, CDR1 is MDHEN, CDR2 SYDVKM. CDR3 length equals 16 residues. The CDR3 here is CASSLYSGGGTDTQYF. The CDR3 DNA is TGTGCCAGCAGTTTGTATAGCGGGGGGGGCACAGATACGCAGTATTTT. Full variable domain (remainder filled in from reference TRBV28 and TRBJ2-3): DVKVTQSSRYLVKRTGEKVFLECVQDMDHENMFWYRQDPGLGLRLIYFSYDVKMKEKGDIPEGYSVSREKKERFSLILESASTNQTSMYLCASSLYSGGGTDTQYFGPGTRLTVL.

This clone showed up just once. The J gene is TRBJ2-7, the V gene TRBV9, with 11 bases that match TRBD2. V shed 3 bases, J shed 1 base, and the junction held 9 bases outside the gene matches. Germline CDR1 reads SGDLS; CDR2 reads YYNGEE. This CDR3 has 17 amino acids. CDR3 in DNA: TGTGCCAGCAGCGAAACAGGGACTAGCGGTACTTCCTACGAGCAGTACTTC. This translates into CASSETGTSGTSYEQYF.

The genes are TRBV7-9 and TRBJ2-1; the match to TRBD2 covers 13 bases. The CDR3 length is 18 residues. J gave up 0 bases and V 4 bases, and 6 bases lay outside the gene matches. The germline V gene encodes CDR1 SEHNR and CDR2 FQNEAQ (reference sequence). CDR3 DNA: TGTGCCAGCAGCTCCCAGGGACTAGCGGGATACTCCTACAATGAGCAGTTCTTC. This sequence encodes CASSSQGLAGYSYNEQFF.

CDR3 sequence reads: CASSLGGGRTDEQFF. DNA of the CDR3: TGTGCCAGCAGCTTAGGGGGCGGGAGAACGGATGAGCAGTTCTTC. The rearrangement uses TRBV7-6 and TRBJ2-1, with 7 bases lining up with TRBD2. The CDR3 contains 15 residues. CDR1 SGHVS and CDR2 FNYEAQ come from the germline V gene. The trim removed 1 base at V and 8 bases at J, leaving 8 bases unmatched.

The chain links TRBV14 to TRBJ2-1; a weak D match, TRBD2 (6 bases). Germline assignment: CDR1 SGHDN and CDR2 FVKESK. CDR3 size: 17 residues. V was trimmed by 2 bases and J by 4 bases, leaving 18 bases between them. This chain's CDR3 is CASSQNRLAIIYNEQFF. The CDR3 DNA reads as TGTGCCAGCAGCCAAAATCGTCTAGCGATTATTTACAATGAGCAGTTCTTC.

The chain joins TRBV28 to TRBJ1-2; D perhaps matches TRBD1 (5 bases). V shed 5 bases and J shed 5 bases, with 21 bases lying between them. The length of the CDR3 is 16 residues. The germline V gene encodes CDR1 MDHEN and CDR2 SYDVKM. CDR3 region: CASSLGGVGAVYGYTF. CDR3 DNA: TGTGCCAGCAGTCTCGGGGGGGTCGGGGCGGTATATGGCTACACCTTC.

V gene TRBV11-2 combines with J gene TRBJ2-7; 13 nucleotides line up with TRBD2. The CDR3 runs 18 residues. Germline assignment: CDR1 SGHAT and CDR2 FQNNGV. The V gene end was trimmed by 3 bases and the J gene end by 4 bases; junction bases not matched to a gene: 12. DNA of the CDR3: TGTGCCAGCAGCTTTTCAACAACTCTGACTAGCGGGAGGTACGAGCAGTACTTC. Translation gives CASSFSTTLTSGRYEQYF.

This clone occurred a few times. The chain links TRBV5-6 to TRBJ2-1, with 9 bases that match TRBD2. The CDR3 covers 16 residues. CDR1 and CDR2 (germline): SGHDT, YYEEEE. J lost 4 bases, V lost 3 bases, and 8 bases had no gene match. In nucleotides, the CDR3 is TGTGCCAGCAGCTCGGTGACTAGCGGAGAATACAATGAGCAGTTCTTC. Its translation: CASSSVTSGEYNEQFF.

This chain connects TRBV28 to TRBJ1-4; no reliable D call. The CDR3 sequence is 14 residues long. Germline V CDR1 and CDR2: MDHEN, SYDVKM. Trimming stripped 5 bases from V and 4 bases from J, with 11 bases between. CDR3 residues: CASSAVFFNEKLFF. CDR3 bases: TGTGCCAGCAGTGCGGTCTTCTTTAATGAAAAACTGTTTTTT.

The rearrangement links TRBV28 to TRBJ2-2; perhaps TRBD1 as D (5 bases). With 1 base removed from V and 9 bases from J, the gap between germline ends came to 12 bases. Germline V CDR1 and CDR2: MDHEN, SYDVKM. This CDR3 is 14 amino acids long. The CDR3 sequence is CASSLLTQGRELFF. The CDR3, as DNA: TGTGCCAGCAGTTTATTAACCCAGGGCCGGGAGCTGTTTTTT.

The DNA for the CDR3 is TGTGCCAGCAGCTTGAGAGGCAGTAATCAGCCCCAGCATTTT. Translating gives CASSLRGSNQPQHF. This chain links TRBV5-5 with TRBJ1-5, with unresolved D. There are 14 residues in the CDR3. Looked up from germline, CDR1 is SGHKS and CDR2 is YYEKEE (reference sequence). Trimming took 1 base from V and 4 from J, leaving 9 bases between them.

The V call is TRBV5-4, the J call TRBJ2-7; perhaps TRBD2 as D (5 bases). V dropped 2 bases and J dropped 5 bases, with 11 bases sitting between them. The CDR3 is 13 residues long. Germline assignment: CDR1 SGHNT and CDR2 YYREEE (reference sequence). The DNA for the CDR3 is TGTGCCAGCAGCTTTCCATCCGGGGACGAGCAGTACTTC. It yields the protein CASSFPSGDEQYF.

The chain has TRBV6-1 and TRBJ2-5; 8 nucleotides agree with TRBD2. V gave up 6 bases and J gave up 0 bases; unmatched junction bases: 6. The V gene's germline CDR1 is MNHNS and CDR2 SASEGT. This CDR3 spans 15 amino acids. CDR3 nucleotide sequence: TGTGCCAGCAGCGATGGACTAGCATACCAAGAGACCCAGTACTTC. Its protein is CASSDGLAYQETQYF.

This clone was picked up a small number of times. CDR3 residues: CATGQGARTEAFF. CDR3 nucleotide sequence: TGTGCCACAGGACAGGGGGCGCGCACTGAAGCTTTCTTT. The V call is TRBV10-3, the J call TRBJ1-1; 11 bases are a match to TRBD1. The CDR3 has 13 residues. The V and J ends lost 10 bases and 4 bases, in that order; junction bases with no gene match: 5. Germline V gene sequence: CDR1 ENHRY, CDR2 SYGVKD.

The rearrangement joins TRBV28 to TRBJ1-5; maybe TRBD1 (5 bases). This CDR3 spans 16 amino acids. Trimming shortened V by 2 bases and J by 7 bases, and 18 bases separated the two germline ends. Germline CDR1 MDHEN, CDR2 SYDVKM. The CDR3 nucleotides are TGTGCCAGCAGTTTAACCCAGGGAGGGAGGAGGCAGCCCCAGCATTTT. Residues: CASSLTQGGRRQPQHF.

The chain combines TRBV7-3 with TRBJ2-1; 9 bases align to TRBD2. CDR1 and CDR2 from the germline V gene are SGHTA and FQGTGA. The V and J ends lost 5 bases and 10 bases, in that order; junction bases with no gene match: 9. This CDR3 comprises 14 residues. CDR3 coding DNA: TGTGCCAGCAGCACCTCTAGCGGGACCTCCGAGCAGTTCTTC. Its protein is CASSTSSGTSEQFF.

This clone was observed a single time. The J gene is TRBJ2-7, the V gene TRBV29-1; D is undetermined. CDR1 is SQVTM and CDR2 is ANQGSEA in the germline V gene. Trimming removed 4 bases at V and 0 bases at J, with 7 bases between. This CDR3 is 12 amino acids long. The CDR3 region has the DNA TGCAGCGTTGGAATTAGCTCCTACGAGCAGTACTTC. Translating it yields CSVGISSYEQYF.

V usage is TRBV28 and J usage is TRBJ2-1, with D perhaps matching TRBD2 (5 bases). The length of the CDR3 is 15 residues. Deletions cut 2 bases from V and 4 bases from J, with 12 bases between. CDR1 MDHEN and CDR2 SYDVKM come from the germline V gene. CDR3 DNA sequence: TGTGCCAGCAGTTTAGTTCTCGGGATGTACAATGAGCAGTTCTTC. As protein: CASSLVLGMYNEQFF.

The V gene is TRBV7-8, the J gene TRBJ1-1; possibly TRBD1 for D (5 bases). V lost 7 bases, J lost 4 bases, and 13 bases lay in between. The CDR3 totals 13 residues. Germline V lookup: CDR1 SGHVS, CDR2 FQNEAQ. CDR3: CASNQGGSTEAFF. CDR3 in DNA: TGTGCCAGCAACCAGGGTGGTAGCACTGAAGCTTTCTTT.

The chain joins TRBV28 to TRBJ2-7; weak D call: TRBD1 (6 bases). The CDR3 is 15 amino acids. V gave up 5 bases and J gave up 0 bases, with 14 bases separating them. Germline values: CDR1 MDHEN, CDR2 SYDVKM. The CDR3 sequence: CASSDTGLSSYEQYF. The CDR3 DNA reads TGTGCCAGCAGTGATACAGGGTTGAGCTCCTACGAGCAGTACTTC. The variable domain in full, with the rest retrieved from reference TRBV28 and TRBJ2-7, is DVKVTQSSRYLVKRTGEKVFLECVQDMDHENMFWYRQDPGLGLRLIYFSYDVKMKEKGDIPEGYSVSREKKERFSLILESASTNQTSMYLCASSDTGLSSYEQYFGPGTRLTVT.